This T cell receptor beta chain was found in a study of radiation and T cells in renal cell carcinoma. Notes on the study in general: Without pretreatment biopsies, baseline tumor clonotype presence was undetermined. From baseline, blood top tumor clonotypes peaked at 2 weeks post-radiation.

Profiled with immunoSEQ multiplex PCR; TCRdb holds only in-frame clones, not every one. Counted here are 150,000 or so clones, about 88% occurring once; the ten biggest clones make up around 4%. Specified time point: baseline pretreatment blood. Treatment described: 15 Gy SBRT to primary tumor, nephrectomy 4 weeks later. Radiation-treated patients gave blood at baseline, week 2 and week 4. The patient's renal cell carcinoma had clear cell pathology. Notes on this clone: The antigen is undetermined.

The CDR3 is 15 residues long. Germline V gene data show CDR1 as LNHDA and CDR2 as SQIVND (reference sequence). Trimming pared 5 bases from V and 0 bases from J, leaving 10 bases between. The specimen was blood, collected from a patient whose treatment included radiotherapy and nephrectomy. The TCR comes from a woman between 70 and 85 years old with renal cell carcinoma. This chain connects TRBV19 to TRBJ1-4; D not resolved. This CDR3 is CASSLGGATNEKLFF. CDR3 coding DNA: TGTGCCAGTAGTCTCGGCGGTGCAACTAATGAAAAACTGTTTTTT.